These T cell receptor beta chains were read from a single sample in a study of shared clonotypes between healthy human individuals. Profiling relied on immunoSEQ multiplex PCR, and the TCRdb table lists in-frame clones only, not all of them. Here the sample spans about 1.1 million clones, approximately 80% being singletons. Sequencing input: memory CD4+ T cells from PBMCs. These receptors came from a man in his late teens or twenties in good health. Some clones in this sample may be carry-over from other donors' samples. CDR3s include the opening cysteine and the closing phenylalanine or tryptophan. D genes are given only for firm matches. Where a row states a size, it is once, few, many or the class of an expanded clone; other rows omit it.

CASSLAGIGPLHF	TGTGCCAGCAGCTTAGCAGGGATTGGACCCCTCCACTTT	TRBV7-2	TRBJ1-6	.	.
CASSLLAGALYEQYF	TGCGCCAGCAGCCTTTTAGCGGGAGCTTTGTACGAGCAGTACTTC	TRBV5-1	TRBJ2-7	once	TRBD2
CASSFHADPGPYEQYF	TGTGCCAGCAGTTTCCACGCCGACCCCGGCCCGTACGAGCAGTACTTC	TRBV27	TRBJ2-7	.	.
CASSESGLIANYGYTF	TGTGCCAGCAGTGAATCCGGCCTCATAGCTAACTATGGCTACACCTTC	TRBV25-1	TRBJ1-2	.	.
CASSLGRHSYEQYF	TGTGCCAGCAGCTTGGGCAGACACTCCTACGAGCAGTACTTC	TRBV5-4	TRBJ2-7	.	.
CASSLGGPYNEQFF	TGCGCCAGCAGCTTGGGAGGGCCCTACAATGAGCAGTTCTTC	TRBV5-1	TRBJ2-1	.	.
CAWSDGQTQPQHF	TGTGCCTGGAGTGACGGACAGACCCAGCCCCAGCATTTT	TRBV30	TRBJ1-5	.	.
CASSTKTRVNTGELFF	TGTGCCAGCAGCACGAAAACGCGGGTGAACACCGGGGAGCTGTTTTTT	TRBV7-8	TRBJ2-2	.	.
CASQTNYEQYF	TGTGCCAGCCAAACAAACTACGAGCAGTACTTC	TRBV28	TRBJ2-7	once	.
CASSRGTGGVANYGYTF	TGTGCCAGCAGCCGCGGGACAGGGGGAGTAGCTAACTATGGCTACACCTTC	TRBV28	TRBJ1-2	.	TRBD1
CASSFRQGDTDTQYF	TGTGCCAGCAGCTTCCGACAGGGTGACACAGATACGCAGTATTTT	TRBV9	TRBJ2-3	.	TRBD1
CASSPLRKETQYF	TGTGCCAGCAGCCCCCTCCGGAAAGAGACCCAGTACTTC	TRBV7-9	TRBJ2-5	.	.
CATDTGTVGAYQYF	TGTGCCACAGACACCGGGACTGTAGGGGCCTACCAGTACTTC	TRBV15	TRBJ2-4	few	.
CASSEDRGMGTEAFF	TGTGCCAGCAGTGAGGACAGGGGTATGGGTACTGAAGCTTTCTTT	TRBV2	TRBJ1-1	.	TRBD1
CAIPPLAGDSEQYF	TGTGCCATCCCGCCTCTAGCGGGAGACTCCGAGCAGTACTTC	TRBV6-4	TRBJ2-7	.	TRBD2
CASSPVSHEDEQFF	TGTGCCAGCTCACCAGTTAGCCACGAGGATGAGCAGTTCTTC	TRBV18	TRBJ2-1	once	.
CASSLWGGREKLFF	TGTGCCAGCAGTTTGTGGGGGGGACGTGAAAAACTGTTTTTT	TRBV28	TRBJ1-4	.	.
CASSVVLSDEQFF	TGTGCCAGCAGCGTAGTGTTATCGGATGAGCAGTTCTTC	TRBV9	TRBJ2-1	.	.
CASSVGGDGREAFF	TGTGCCAGCAGCGTAGGAGGAGACGGTAGAGAGGCTTTCTTT	TRBV9	TRBJ1-1	.	.
CASSVSGVDTQYF	TGTGCCAGCAGCGTTAGCGGGGTAGATACGCAGTATTTT	TRBV9	TRBJ2-3	.	TRBD2
CASTRSVANTGELFF	TGTGCCAGCACCAGATCCGTTGCGAACACCGGGGAGCTGTTTTTT	TRBV28	TRBJ2-2	.	.
CASSPAQPYGYTF	TGTGCCAGCAGCCCTGCCCAGCCCTATGGCTACACCTTC	TRBV7-8	TRBJ1-2	.	.
CASSRTTAPSGQQFF	TGTGCCAGTAGTAGAACGACCGCCCCCTCCGGTCAGCAGTTCTTC	TRBV19	TRBJ2-1	.	.
CASSLPSPPFYGYTF	TGTGCCAGCAGCCTACCCTCCCCGCCCTTCTATGGCTACACCTTC	TRBV28	TRBJ1-2	once	.
CASSQAGQLEAFF	TGTGCCAGCAGCCAAGCCGGACAGCTTGAAGCTTTCTTT	TRBV7-9	TRBJ1-1	.	.
CASSLGAGVRDTQYF	TGTGCCAGCAGCTTGGGAGCGGGAGTCCGAGATACGCAGTATTTT	TRBV11-3	TRBJ2-3	.	TRBD2
CASSRTPGEKLFF	TGTGCCAGCAGTCGGACACCGGGGGAAAAACTGTTTTTT	TRBV7-3	TRBJ1-4	.	.
CASSLNLGSPLHF	TGTGCCAGCAGTTTAAATTTGGGGTCACCCCTCCACTTT	TRBV27	TRBJ1-6	.	.
CASSLTVDSYEQYF	TGTGCCAGCAGTTTGACAGTCGACTCCTACGAGCAGTACTTC	TRBV6-5	TRBJ2-7	.	.
CASGLVLQGQANYGYTF	TGTGCTAGTGGTTTGGTACTCCAGGGCCAGGCTAACTATGGCTACACCTTC	TRBV12-5	TRBJ1-2	.	.
CASRSWDRGSPYEQYF	TGTGCCAGCAGATCATGGGACAGGGGGTCCCCCTACGAGCAGTACTTC	TRBV27	TRBJ2-7	.	TRBD1
CASSLVRGLPQETQYF	TGTGCCAGCAGCTTAGTCAGGGGACTCCCCCAAGAGACCCAGTACTTC	TRBV7-9	TRBJ2-5	.	.
CASSYGTGTYEQYF	TGTGCCAGCAGCTACGGGACAGGTACCTACGAGCAGTACTTC	TRBV28	TRBJ2-7	.	TRBD1
CASSMEVNEKLFF	TGTGCCAGCAGTATGGAGGTGAATGAAAAACTGTTTTTT	TRBV28	TRBJ1-4	.	.
CASSPRHYGARGLEKLFF	TGTGCCAGCAGTCCCCGACACTACGGGGCCAGGGGCCTCGAAAAACTGTTTTTT	TRBV28	TRBJ1-4	.	.
CASSEPNGAKKLFF	TGTGCCAGCAGTGAACCCAACGGGGCGAAGAAACTGTTTTTT	TRBV6-1	TRBJ1-4	.	.
CASSPTRDRSFPQHF	TGTGCCAGCAGTCCAACACGGGACAGGTCATTTCCCCAGCATTTT	TRBV6-1	TRBJ1-5	.	TRBD1
CATSRTPTEYEQYF	TGTGCCACCAGCAGAACCCCGACCGAATACGAGCAGTACTTC	TRBV15	TRBJ2-7	.	.
CASTAYRGFALDEKLFF	TGTGCCAGCACAGCATACAGGGGTTTCGCATTAGATGAAAAACTGTTTTTT	TRBV5-8	TRBJ1-4	.	TRBD1
CASSLGEDTGELFF	TGCGCCAGCAGCTTGGGTGAGGACACCGGGGAGCTGTTTTTT	TRBV5-1	TRBJ2-2	once	.
CASSDPPTYEQYF	TGTGCCAGCAGTGACCCTCCTACCTACGAGCAGTACTTC	TRBV6-6	TRBJ2-7	once	.
CAISQLAGADTQYF	TGTGCCATCAGCCAACTAGCGGGAGCAGATACGCAGTATTTT	TRBV10-3	TRBJ2-3	.	TRBD2
CASRGQRLVNHF	TGTGCCAGCAGAGGACAGCGCCTAGTAAACCACTTC	TRBV6-1	TRBJ2-4	.	.
CASSNGLAGVYEQYF	TGCGCCAGCAGTAACGGACTAGCGGGAGTGTACGAGCAGTACTTC	TRBV10-1	TRBJ2-7	once	TRBD2
CASSPAFKGVNTEAFF	TGTGCCAGCAGCCCAGCTTTTAAGGGGGTGAACACTGAAGCTTTCTTT	TRBV7-9	TRBJ1-1	once	.
CASSFYLTSAPYNEQFF	TGTGCCAGCAGCTTTTACCTGACTAGCGCACCCTACAATGAGCAGTTCTTC	TRBV4-2	TRBJ2-1	.	TRBD2
CASSLDQKNIQYF	TGTGCCAGCAGCTTAGATCAGAAAAACATTCAGTACTTC	TRBV7-2	TRBJ2-4	.	.
CAITGQGSEAFF	TGTGCCATCACGGGGCAGGGGTCTGAAGCTTTCTTT	TRBV10-3	TRBJ1-1	.	.
CASSLLSRGASYTF	TGTGCCAGCAGTTTATTAAGCAGGGGGGCCAGCTACACCTTC	TRBV28	TRBJ1-2	.	TRBD1
CASSSDTGMQAFF	TGTGCCAGCAGTTCGGACACCGGGATGCAAGCTTTCTTT	TRBV28	TRBJ1-1	.	.
CASSGGGYSYEQYF	TGTGCCAGCAGTGGGGGGGGGTACTCCTACGAGCAGTACTTC	TRBV6-1	TRBJ2-7	.	TRBD2
CASSIGQGKQYF	TGTGCCAGCAGCATTGGACAGGGCAAACAGTACTTC	TRBV11-2	TRBJ2-7	.	TRBD1
CSVGGNNEKLFF	TGCAGCGTTGGGGGCAATAATGAAAAACTGTTTTTT	TRBV29-1	TRBJ1-4	.	.
CASRERGQYTGELFF	TGTGCCAGCAGAGAAAGGGGGCAGTACACCGGGGAGCTGTTTTTT	TRBV7-6	TRBJ2-2	.	TRBD1